This T cell receptor beta chain was identified in a study of T cell responses to AZD1222 COVID-19 vaccine. General study findings and limits: Donors, mostly white British, included more females; clonal diversity was possibly underestimated. CD4 TCRs associated with vaccination spanned spike, dominating at 160-218 and 743-854. Repertoires were obtained only post-peak T cell response. Only six AZD1222 recipients tested seropositive at baseline.

A remark on this clone: Its antigen is not known.

Clones were read by immunoSEQ multiplex PCR, and TCRdb kept only the in-frame ones, dropping some. The table has about 140,000 clones, under 95% seen once. V was trimmed by 7 bases and J by 5 bases, leaving 17 bases between them. Germline CDR1 and CDR2: MNHEY and SMNVEV (reference sequence). The CDR3 runs 14 residues. Here the sequenced sample was peripheral blood, taken on day 0 of AZD1222 vaccination. The receptor was derived from an adult in good health. This chain connects TRBV27 to TRBJ2-5; the D gene is possibly TRBD1 (6 bases). The CDR3 sequence: CASTPSGGWETQYF. CDR3 coding DNA: TGTGCCAGCACACCTAGTGGGGGCTGGGAGACCCAGTACTTC.